The TCR beta chain under discussion was sequenced for a study of T cell changes during pregnancy in multiple sclerosis. Germline loops: CDR1 MDHEN, CDR2 SYDVKM. Trimming cost V 5 bases and J 6 bases; bases outside gene matches: 5. This CDR3 is 14 amino acids long. Clones were read by immunoSEQ multiplex PCR, and TCRdb kept only the in-frame ones, dropping some. The data hold 65,000 to 90,000 clones, with about nine tenths observed a single time. This clone was detected only a few times. The material was peripheral blood, obtained in the second trimester of pregnancy. This clonotype was sampled from a female donor with multiple sclerosis, enrolled in a pregnancy study. The chain has TRBV28 and TRBJ1-4; 8 bases align to TRBD1. CDR3 in amino acids: CASSRTGPDEKLFF. The CDR3 DNA reads TGTGCCAGCAGTAGGACAGGGCCGGATGAAAAACTGTTTTTT.